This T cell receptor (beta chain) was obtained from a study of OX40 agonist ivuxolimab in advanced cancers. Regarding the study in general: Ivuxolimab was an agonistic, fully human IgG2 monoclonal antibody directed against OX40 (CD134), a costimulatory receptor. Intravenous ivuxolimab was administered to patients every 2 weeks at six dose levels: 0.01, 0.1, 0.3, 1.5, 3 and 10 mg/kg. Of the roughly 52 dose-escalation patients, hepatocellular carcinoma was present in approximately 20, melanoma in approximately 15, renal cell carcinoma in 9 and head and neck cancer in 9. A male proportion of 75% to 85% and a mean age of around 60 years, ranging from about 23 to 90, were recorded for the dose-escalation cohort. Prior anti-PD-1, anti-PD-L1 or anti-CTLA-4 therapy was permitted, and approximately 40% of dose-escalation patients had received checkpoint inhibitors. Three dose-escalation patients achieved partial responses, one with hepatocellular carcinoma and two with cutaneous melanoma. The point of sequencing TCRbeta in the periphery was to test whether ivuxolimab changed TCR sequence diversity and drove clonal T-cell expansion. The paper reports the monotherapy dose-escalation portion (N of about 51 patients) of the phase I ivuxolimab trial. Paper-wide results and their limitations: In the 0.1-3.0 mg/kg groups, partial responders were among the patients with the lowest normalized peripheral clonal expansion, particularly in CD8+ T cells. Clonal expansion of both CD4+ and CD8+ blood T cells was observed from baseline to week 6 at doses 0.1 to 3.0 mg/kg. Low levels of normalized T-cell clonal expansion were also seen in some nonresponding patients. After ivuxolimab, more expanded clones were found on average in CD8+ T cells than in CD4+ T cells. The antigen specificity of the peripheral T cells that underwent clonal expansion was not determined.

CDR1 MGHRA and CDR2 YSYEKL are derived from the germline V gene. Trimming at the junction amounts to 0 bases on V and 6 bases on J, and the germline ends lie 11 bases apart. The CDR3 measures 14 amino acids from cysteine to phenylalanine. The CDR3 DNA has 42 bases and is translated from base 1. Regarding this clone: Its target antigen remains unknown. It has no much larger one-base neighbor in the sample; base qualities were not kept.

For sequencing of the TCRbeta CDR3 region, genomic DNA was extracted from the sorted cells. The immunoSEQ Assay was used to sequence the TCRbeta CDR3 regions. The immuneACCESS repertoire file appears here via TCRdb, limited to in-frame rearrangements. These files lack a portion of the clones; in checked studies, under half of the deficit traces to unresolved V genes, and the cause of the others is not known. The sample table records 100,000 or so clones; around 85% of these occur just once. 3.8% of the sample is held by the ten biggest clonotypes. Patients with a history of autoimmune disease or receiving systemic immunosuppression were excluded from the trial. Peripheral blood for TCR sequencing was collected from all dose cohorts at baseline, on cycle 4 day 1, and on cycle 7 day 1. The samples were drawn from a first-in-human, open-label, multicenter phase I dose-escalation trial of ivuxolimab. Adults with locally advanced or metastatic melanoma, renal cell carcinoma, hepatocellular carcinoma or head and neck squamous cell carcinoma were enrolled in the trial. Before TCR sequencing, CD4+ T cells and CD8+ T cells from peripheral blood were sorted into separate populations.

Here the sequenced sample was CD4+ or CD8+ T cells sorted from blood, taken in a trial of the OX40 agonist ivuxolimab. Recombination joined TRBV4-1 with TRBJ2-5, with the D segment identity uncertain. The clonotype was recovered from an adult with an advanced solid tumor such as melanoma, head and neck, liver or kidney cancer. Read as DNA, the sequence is TGCGCCAGCAGCCAAGATGAAGGATGGCAGACCCAGTACTTC. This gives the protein CASSQDEGWQTQYF.